This T cell receptor beta chain was retrieved from a study of blood T cell repertoires in COVID-19. Background on the study: From the United States, Italy and Spain came samples of acute and convalescent COVID-19.

The V and J ends lost 4 bases and 5 bases respectively, with 14 bases between them. Per the germline V gene, CDR1 is SGHTA and CDR2 is FQGNSA. The CDR3 is 15 amino acids. How the authors handled the data: Amplification with reference gene primers provided the estimates of nucleated cell counts. Profiled with immunoSEQ multiplex PCR; TCRdb holds only in-frame clones, not every one. The DNA gave D and trimming, while V, J and clone size come from that table. Counted here are approximately 210,000 clones, 70% to 90% occurring once; the ten biggest clones make up 5% to 8%. The sample holds one count of this clone.

Input material: peripheral blood. The chain recombines TRBV7-2 with TRBJ1-4, with D possibly being TRBD1 (5 bases). The source is a woman aged 40 to 50 who had recovered from COVID-19. The CDR3 DNA reads as TGTGCCAGCAGCTCCCCGGCAGGGCTAAATGAAAAACTGTTTTTT. Translated, it gives CASSSPAGLNEKLFF.